The clone carrying this TCR beta chain has at least ten counts. Germline V gene sequence: CDR1 SGHRS, CDR2 YFSETQ. CDR3 length: 14 residues. Germline trimming cut 7 bases from V and 4 bases from J; bases unmatched to any gene: 9. This specimen comes from a study of regulatory T cells in long-lasting Graves disease. Arm-PCR of CDR3 regions and iRepertoire HTBI primers were the basis on which TCR beta libraries were built. TCRdb processed the multiplex PCR reads anew with MiXCR; each CDR3 protein has one entry. The sample holds roughly 560,000 distinct CDR3 sequences; around 15% are singletons and the top ten take 20% to 25%. Time point in this sample: newly diagnosed GD, antithyroid drugs for less than 3 months. Generation of the TCR library employed RNA extracted from PBMCs. This sample also belongs to another study, concerning T cells in Graves' hyperthyroidism and ophthalmopathy.

The receptor was derived from a woman aged 40 to 65 with Graves disease. The sequencing here drew on peripheral blood mononuclear cells (PBMCs), taken at new diagnosis, from a patient treated with antithyroid drugs. The V and J genes are TRBV5-1 and TRBJ2-7, with TRBD1 identical over 9 bases. CDR3 sequence (DNA): TGCGCCAGCGGAACGACTGGGACAGGGTACGAGCAGTACTTC. This encodes CASGTTGTGYEQYF.